The clone carrying this T cell receptor (beta chain) was detected only a few times. This record belongs to a study of blood T cells in healthy people across ages. The trim removed 4 bases at V and 5 bases at J, leaving 6 bases unmatched. The CDR3 has 15 residues. The germline V gene encodes CDR1 LGHNA and CDR2 YSLEER. Together with a sample-barcoded 5' primer, a J-beta primer mix was included in a second PCR lasting about 7 to 11 cycles. In TCRdb, the 5' RACE reads were re-called with MiXCR into one record per CDR3 protein. The table shows roughly 1,000,000 distinct CDR3 sequences, with 20% to 25% occurring only once. These same records also appear under a second study, on T cells of mothers and their children.

The rearrangement links TRBV4-3 to TRBJ2-5, with 11 bases identical to TRBD2. This TCR came from a girl aged 2-10 years in good health. Sample: blood. This chain's CDR3 is CASSPDSGGAETQYF. CDR3 sequence (DNA): TGCGCCAGCAGCCCAGATAGCGGGGGGGCCGAGACCCAGTACTTC.